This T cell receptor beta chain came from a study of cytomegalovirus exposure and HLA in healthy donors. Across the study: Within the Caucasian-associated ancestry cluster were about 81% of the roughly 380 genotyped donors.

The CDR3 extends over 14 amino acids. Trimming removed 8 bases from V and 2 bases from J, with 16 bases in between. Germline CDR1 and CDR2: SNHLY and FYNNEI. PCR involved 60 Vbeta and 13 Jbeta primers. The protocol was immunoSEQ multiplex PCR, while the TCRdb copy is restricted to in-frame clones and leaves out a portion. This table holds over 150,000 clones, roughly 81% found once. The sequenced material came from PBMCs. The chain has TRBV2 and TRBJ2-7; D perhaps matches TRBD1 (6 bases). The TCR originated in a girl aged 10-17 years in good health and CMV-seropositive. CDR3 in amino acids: CASDRAGAAYEQYF. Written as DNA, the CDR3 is TGTGCCAGCGATCGGGCAGGGGCCGCCTACGAGCAGTACTTC.